The following is a T cell receptor (beta chain) sequence with its context. Its target is unknown. This sample stems from a study of shared clonotypes between healthy human individuals. General study results and limits: Lower generation probabilities were found for non-shared clonotypes than for those shared by all four donors.

The table came from immunoSEQ multiplex PCR; TCRdb's copy has only in-frame clones and leaves some out. The repertoire holds hundreds of thousands of clones, with roughly 70% as singletons. Sequencing input: memory CD4+ T cells sorted from blood. Subset in this sample: CD45RA-negative fraction. The origin of this receptor is a woman aged 25-40 years in good health.

CDR3: CASSASGTYNEQFF. The CDR3 DNA reads TGTGCCAGCAGTGCTAGCGGCACCTACAATGAGCAGTTCTTC. This chain joins TRBV2 and TRBJ2-1; 7 bases match TRBD2. The V gene end was trimmed by 4 bases and the J gene end by 2 bases; junction bases not matched to a gene: 2. Germline CDR1 reads SNHLY; CDR2 reads FYNNEI. The CDR3 runs 14 residues.